The rows below give T cell receptor beta chains drawn from one sample of a study of Graves' ophthalmopathy and Graves' hyperthyroidism. MiXCR, run by TCRdb on the multiplex PCR reads, gives a single entry per CDR3 protein. Of just over 400,000 distinct CDR3 sequences listed, under 25% are singletons. The sample consisted of peripheral blood. The receptors originated from a woman younger than 30 with stable Graves' hyperthyroidism. Both conserved end residues are part of each CDR3. The D gene is left open where the match is weak. For some rows the clone size is stated as once, few or many, or as a class when expanded; others skip it.

TRBV20-1	17	TRBD2	many	TRBJ2-7	TGCAGTGCTACTCGGACTAGCGGGAGGCGTAGTATTTACGAGCAGTACTTC	CSATRTSGRRSIYEQYF
TRBV24-1	15	TRBD2	many	TRBJ2-5	TGTGCCACCAGTGACGGAGGGACTAGCAGTGAGACCCAGTACTTC	CATSDGGTSSETQYF
TRBV28	16	.	many	TRBJ1-5	TGTGCCAGCAGTCCGCCTCGCTTGGGTTGGCATCAGCCCCAGCATTTT	CASSPPRLGWHQPQHF
TRBV12-3/TRBV12-4	13	.	many	TRBJ2-7	TGTGCCAGCAGTTTGTACGAAGCGGACGAGCAGTACTTC	CASSLYEADEQYF
TRBV4-1	16	TRBD1	many	TRBJ2-7	TGCGCCAGCAGCCAGAGAGGCGGGACAGGCTCCTACGAGCAGTACTTC	CASSQRGGTGSYEQYF
TRBV13	15	.	many	TRBJ1-6	TGTGCCAGCAGCTTCGAGAGCGGGTATAATTCACCCCTCCACTTT	CASSFESGYNSPLHF
TRBV6-5	15	.	many	TRBJ1-1	TGTGCCAGCAGTTATTTTGGACGGGAAAACACTGAAGCTTTCTTT	CASSYFGRENTEAFF
TRBV20-1	13	.	.	TRBJ1-2	TGCAGTGCTCCTAGTGGCGGCCTTGATGGCTACACCTTC	CSAPSGGLDGYTF
TRBV6-5	13	.	.	TRBJ2-7	TGTGCCAGCAGTTGGCCGGACGGCTACGAGCAGTACTTC	CASSWPDGYEQYF
TRBV6-5	13	.	many	TRBJ2-7	TGTGCCAGCAGTTACGGCGGGACCTACGAGCAGTACTTC	CASSYGGTYEQYF
TRBV12-3/TRBV12-4	15	TRBD2	.	TRBJ2-5	TGTGCCAGCAGTTTAGCACCGACTAGCGGGGGGACCCAGTACTTC	CASSLAPTSGGTQYF
TRBV20-1	13	TRBD2	many	TRBJ2-7	TGCAGTGCAGAGACTAGCGGCACCTACGAGCAGTACTTC	CSAETSGTYEQYF
TRBV6-5	14	.	many	TRBJ2-5	TGTGCCAGCAGTTACCTGACTCTCCAAGAGACCCAGTACTTC	CASSYLTLQETQYF
TRBV29-1	17	TRBD2	many	TRBJ2-7	TGCAGCGTCCAGGGCCGCCGGACTAGCGGATTCTCCTACGAGCAGTACTTC	CSVQGRRTSGFSYEQYF
TRBV5-1	13	.	once	TRBJ2-2	TGCGCCAGCAGTCGGGGGGCCCCCGGGGAGCTGTTTTTT	CASSRGAPGELFF
TRBV25-1	13	.	many	TRBJ2-5	TGTGCCAGCAGGTCGGATCACCAAGAGACCCAGTACTTC	CASRSDHQETQYF
TRBV29-1	14	.	many	TRBJ2-2	TGCAGCGTTGTGGGGCAGGGGCTAGCCGGGGAGCTGTTTTTT	CSVVGQGLAGELFF
TRBV5-1	18	TRBD2	many	TRBJ2-4	TGCGCCAGCAGTTTAGCGGGACTAACTACCTTAGCCAAAAACATTCAGTACTTC	CASSLAGLTTLAKNIQYF
TRBV11-3	15	.	few	TRBJ1-5	TGTGCCAGCAGCTTAGTACCCCAGGGGCATCAGCCCCAGCATTTT	CASSLVPQGHQPQHF
TRBV6-5	14	.	many	TRBJ1-2	TGTGCCAGCAGACCTTTCCACAGGGACTATGGCTACACCTTC	CASRPFHRDYGYTF
TRBV5-1	17	TRBD2	few	TRBJ2-2	TGCGCCAGCAGCCGGGGACTAGCGGGAGGGCCCACCGGGGAGCTGTTTTTT	CASSRGLAGGPTGELFF
TRBV30	13	.	few	TRBJ1-1	TGTGCCTGGACGCCAATTTCCAACACTGAAGCTTTCTTT	CAWTPISNTEAFF
TRBV9	15	.	many	TRBJ1-1	TGTGCCAGCAGCGTAGGTACGGGGGCGGCCACTGAAGCTTTCTTT	CASSVGTGAATEAFF
TRBV28	15	.	many	TRBJ1-1	TGTGCCAGCAGCCACTACGGGGGGGCAGGCACTGAAGCTTTCTTT	CASSHYGGAGTEAFF
TRBV6-4	17	.	many	TRBJ1-1	TGTGCCAGCAGTGCCTCCTCCGGGACACTCATGAACACTGAAGCTTTCTTT	CASSASSGTLMNTEAFF
TRBV6-1	14	.	.	TRBJ1-2	TGTGCCAGCAGTGGACAGGTATCGAACTATGGTTACACCTTC	CASSGQVSNYGYTF
TRBV28	16	TRBD2	many	TRBJ2-5	TGTGCCAGCAGTCCCGCCCTAGCGGCACTTCAAGAGACCCAGTACTTC	CASSPALAALQETQYF
TRBV2	16	.	many	TRBJ1-6	TGTGCCAGCAGTGAAAGGGCACAGCGAGTCAATTCACCCCTCCACTTT	CASSERAQRVNSPLHF
TRBV6-1	15	TRBD1	many	TRBJ2-7	TGTGCCAGCAGTGAAAGGTGGGACAGGGGTGGAGAGCAGTACTTC	CASSERWDRGGEQYF
TRBV24-1	16	.	many	TRBJ2-2	TGTGCCACCAGTGATTTAAGGACAGAGAACACCGGGGAGCTGTTTTTT	CATSDLRTENTGELFF
TRBV12-3/TRBV12-4	13	.	many	TRBJ2-2	TGTGCCAGCTCCCGACTCCCCACCGGGGAGCTGTTTTTT	CASSRLPTGELFF
TRBV6-1	15	.	once	TRBJ2-7	TGTGCCAGCAGTCCCTCTCTAACCCCCTACTACGAGCAGTACTTC	CASSPSLTPYYEQYF
TRBV5-1	13	.	many	TRBJ2-5	TGCGCCAGCAGCTTCACCGTGGGAGAGACCCAGTACTTC	CASSFTVGETQYF
TRBV19	15	.	.	TRBJ2-2	TGTGCCAGTAGTCTAGTAGCGGTGAACACCGGGGAGCTGTTTTTT	CASSLVAVNTGELFF
TRBV7-2	15	.	many	TRBJ2-7	TGTGCCAGCAGCGCCCCGACCCAGGCCTCCTACGAGCAGTACTTC	CASSAPTQASYEQYF
TRBV24-1	14	.	.	TRBJ2-5	TGTGCCACCAGTGACGTAGGGACAAAAGAGACCCAGTACTTC	CATSDVGTKETQYF
TRBV4-2	19	TRBD2	many	TRBJ2-4	TGTGCCAGCAGCCCTCATAGCACTAGCGGGAGGGAAAGCAAAAACATTCAGTACTTC	CASSPHSTSGRESKNIQYF
TRBV19	15	.	many	TRBJ1-1	TGTGCCAGTAGTATCACGTCTACGGGGGACACTGAAGCTTTCTTT	CASSITSTGDTEAFF
TRBV20-1	15	.	many	TRBJ1-2	TGCAGTGCCCTAAGGTCAGGGGAGAGGAACTATGGCTACACCTTC	CSALRSGERNYGYTF
TRBV18	12	.	few	TRBJ1-1	TGTGCCAGCTCTAACGGGGTGTCTGAAGCTTTCTTT	CASSNGVSEAFF
TRBV30	20	TRBD1	.	TRBJ2-7	TGTGCCTGGAGACCTTTCCGGGACAGGGTTTCTCAACGAATGAACTACGAGCAGTACTTC	CAWRPFRDRVSQRMNYEQYF
TRBV30	14	.	many	TRBJ1-3	TGTGCCTGGAGTGTAAGGGCTTCTGGAAACACCATATATTTT	CAWSVRASGNTIYF
TRBV3-1	16	TRBD2	.	TRBJ2-7	TGTGCCAGCAGCCCCCTAGGGACTAGCGGGAGCCACGAGCAGTACTTC	CASSPLGTSGSHEQYF
TRBV2	13	.	.	TRBJ1-5	TGTGCCAGCAGTGACCCAGGGCGTCAGCCCCAGCATTTT	CASSDPGRQPQHF
TRBV28	15	TRBD1	.	TRBJ2-3	TGTGCCAGCAGTTCTCTAACAGGGGGCGCAGATACGCAGTATTTT	CASSSLTGGADTQYF
TRBV11-2	15	.	many	TRBJ1-2	TGTGCCAGCAGCTCCCTAGAGGGCGCTTACTATGGCTACACCTTC	CASSSLEGAYYGYTF
TRBV10-3	15	TRBD1	.	TRBJ2-7	TGTGCCATCAGTCCCTCGGGACAGGGAATCCGCGAGCAGTACTTC	CAISPSGQGIREQYF
TRBV20-1	15	.	few	TRBJ2-2	TGCAGTGCTAGAGGGGGCGGAACGAACACCGGGGAGCTGTTTTTT	CSARGGGTNTGELFF
TRBV20-1	13	TRBD2	many	TRBJ2-7	TGCAGTGCTAGAGTACTAGCGGGAGGGGAGCAGTACTTC	CSARVLAGGEQYF
TRBV2	16	TRBD1	many	TRBJ2-5	TGTGCCAGCAGTGAAGGTCCGGGACAGGGTCTGGAGACCCAGTACTTC	CASSEGPGQGLETQYF
TRBV30	13	.	many	TRBJ2-7	TGTGCCTGGAATAACCGGGACTCCTACGAGCAGTACTTC	CAWNNRDSYEQYF
TRBV5-1	15	TRBD1	many	TRBJ2-5	TGCGCCAGCAGGCCGACAGGGATGACCCAAGAGACCCAGTACTTC	CASRPTGMTQETQYF
TRBV2	14	.	many	TRBJ1-1	TGTGCCAGCAGGGACGGACGTAGTTCCACTGAAGCTTTCTTT	CASRDGRSSTEAFF
TRBV28	16	.	.	TRBJ1-5	TGTGCCAGCAGTTTATATGGGGGGAATCACGATCAGCCCCAGCATTTT	CASSLYGGNHDQPQHF
TRBV5-5	15	TRBD1	.	TRBJ2-7	TGTGCCAGCAGGCCGGGACAGGGAGATTTCTACGAGCAGTACTTC	CASRPGQGDFYEQYF